Following are 21 T cell receptor beta chains from one sample sequenced in a study of blood T cell repertoires in COVID-19. Using immunoSEQ multiplex PCR, the repertoire was profiled, and TCRdb retains in-frame clones only, with some absent. The profile shows over 250,000 clones, roughly 89% of them singletons. Sequencing used peripheral blood. The receptor set was obtained from a man aged 45 to 65 with acute or convalescent COVID-19.

This clone appeared a few times. This chain connects TRBV28 to TRBJ1-1; no firm D call. The CDR3 length is 14 residues. V was cut by 3 bases and J by 4 bases, with 12 bases left in between. Germline CDR1 is MDHEN and CDR2 is SYDVKM. CDR3 nucleotides: TGTGCCAGCAGTTTCCTAACTCGTGGCACTGAAGCTTTCTTT. Translated: CASSFLTRGTEAFF.

This chain uses TRBV7-9 with TRBJ2-3; 11 bases are shared with TRBD2. The V gene's germline CDR1 is SEHNR and CDR2 FQNEAQ (reference sequence). V lost 2 bases to trimming and J lost 2 bases; unmatched junction nucleotides: 6. CDR3 size: 17 residues. CDR3 sequence reads: CASSLSSSGGSTDTQYF. The CDR3 nucleotides are TGTGCCAGCAGCTTATCATCTAGCGGGGGGTCCACAGATACGCAGTATTTT.

The V and J genes are TRBV10-1 and TRBJ1-1, with unresolved D. The germline V and J ends were trimmed by 7 bases and 5 bases, with 8 bases remaining between them. CDR1 and CDR2 (germline): WNHNN, SYGVQD (reference sequence). This CDR3 contains 11 residues. Here the CDR3 DNA reads TGCGCCAGCACCCCCGGTACTGAAGCTTTCTTT. It translates to CASTPGTEAFF.

J is TRBJ2-1 and V is TRBV28; TRBD2 is a possible D gene (7 bases). Germline V gene lookup returns CDR1 MDHEN and CDR2 SYDVKM. CDR3 length equals 15 residues. Deletions cut 6 bases from V and 12 bases from J, with 24 bases between. Here the CDR3 DNA reads TGTGCCAGCAGCCCCGGGCCCGGGGGGCTCCTCGGGCAGTTCTTC. Translating it yields CASSPGPGGLLGQFF.

The V and J genes are TRBV2 and TRBJ1-2, with a tentative D call TRBD1 (5 bases). The CDR3 spans 13 residues. Germline loops: CDR1 SNHLY, CDR2 FYNNEI. V was pared by 4 bases and J by 7 bases, with 13 bases between. The chain's CDR3 is CASSVQGSGGYTF. The CDR3 DNA reads TGTGCCAGCAGTGTCCAGGGTAGTGGTGGCTACACCTTC. Full variable domain (remainder filled in from reference TRBV2 and TRBJ1-2): EPEVTQTPSHQVTQMGQEVILRCVPISNHLYFYWYRQILGQKVEFLVSFYNNEISEKSEIFDDQFSVERPDGSNFTLKIRSTKLEDSAMYFCASSVQGSGGYTFGSGTRLTVV.

The chain combines TRBV18 with TRBJ1-4; the D gene is possibly TRBD1 (6 bases). Trimming removed 1 base from V and 8 bases from J, with 14 bases in between. Germline V gives CDR1 KGHSH, CDR2 LQKENI. This CDR3 has 15 amino acids. Here the CDR3 reads CASSPRPGEKEKLFF. The DNA of the CDR3 is TGTGCCAGCTCACCACGGCCAGGGGAAAAGGAAAAACTGTTTTTT.

Of note for this clone: Other DNA sequences of this sample code for an identical CDR3. The J gene is TRBJ1-1, the V gene TRBV7-3; tentative D call: TRBD1 (6 bases). CDR3 length: 14 amino acids. The germline V gene encodes CDR1 SGHTA and CDR2 FQGTGA. V lost 0 bases to trimming and J lost 1 base, with 6 bases between them. The DNA of the CDR3 is TGTGCCAGCAGCTTAACCAGGGGGAACACTGAAGCTTTCTTT. It specifies CASSLTRGNTEAFF.

The chain recombines TRBV12-3 or TRBV12-4 with TRBJ1-4; 7 bases fit TRBD1. The ends lost 6 bases at V and 3 bases at J; junction bases unmatched: 1. The length of the CDR3 is 13 residues. This CDR3 is CASRGTANEKLFF. CDR3 nucleotides: TGTGCCAGCAGGGGGACAGCTAATGAAAAACTGTTTTTT.

The chain uses TRBV2 and TRBJ2-3; TRBD2 aligns across 7 bases. The ends lost 2 bases at V and 3 bases at J; junction bases unmatched: 2. The CDR3 has 14 amino acids. Germline CDR1 and CDR2: SNHLY and FYNNEI. The CDR3 DNA reads TGTGCCAGCAGTGAATTCGGGGGGACAGATACGCAGTATTTT. This encodes CASSEFGGTDTQYF. Together with reference TRBV2 and TRBJ2-3, the CDR3 gives the full variable domain: EPEVTQTPSHQVTQMGQEVILRCVPISNHLYFYWYRQILGQKVEFLVSFYNNEISEKSEIFDDQFSVERPDGSNFTLKIRSTKLEDSAMYFCASSEFGGTDTQYFGPGTRLTVL.

This chain joins TRBV27 and TRBJ1-1, with TRBD1 as a possible D gene (6 bases). From germline, CDR1 is MNHEY and CDR2 SMNVEV (reference sequence). This CDR3 region has 15 residues. With 4 bases removed from V and 3 bases from J, the gap between germline ends came to 15 bases. The CDR3 region is CASSSPGGFDTEAFF. CDR3 DNA sequence: TGTGCCAGCAGTTCACCGGGGGGCTTCGACACTGAAGCTTTCTTT.

This rearrangement joins TRBV5-4 to TRBJ2-5, with TRBD2 as a possible D gene (5 bases). CDR1 is SGHNT and CDR2 is YYREEE in the germline V gene (reference sequence). Trimming left V 2 bases short and J 5 bases short, with 10 bases between. The CDR3 runs to 13 residues. The CDR3 nucleotides read TGTGCCAGCAGCTTTATCCCGGGGGAGACCCAGTACTTC. Translated: CASSFIPGETQYF.

The V and J genes are TRBV5-4 and TRBJ2-5, with D perhaps TRBD2 (6 bases). From germline, CDR1 is SGHNT and CDR2 YYREEE (reference sequence). V shed 0 bases and J shed 5 bases, with 8 bases lying between them. The CDR3 covers 13 residues. CDR3 sequence: CASSLAGGETQYF. The CDR3 DNA follows: TGTGCCAGCAGCTTGGCCGGAGGGGAGACCCAGTACTTC.

V is TRBV2 and J is TRBJ1-1; D unclear. Germline V lookup: CDR1 SNHLY, CDR2 FYNNEI. Trimming took off 0 bases at V and 7 bases at J, with 9 bases between the two ends. The CDR3 length is 13 residues. CDR3 nucleotide sequence: TGTGCCAGCAGTGAAGCATTGCGGGGTGAAGCTTTCTTT. It specifies CASSEALRGEAFF.

The gene calls are TRBV3-1 (or the pseudogene TRBV3-2) and TRBJ1-2, with D unclear. V was trimmed by 5 bases and J by 3 bases, leaving 19 bases between them. This CDR3 region has 16 residues. From germline, CDR1 is LGHDT and CDR2 YNNKEL (reference sequence). The CDR3 protein is CASSKSPHGVDYGYTF. Here the CDR3 DNA reads TGTGCCAGCAGCAAAAGTCCCCACGGAGTCGACTATGGCTACACCTTC.

The J gene is TRBJ2-2, the V gene TRBV5-5, with D perhaps TRBD1 (5 bases). Germline CDR1 reads SGHKS; CDR2 reads YYEKEE (reference sequence). CDR3 length: 15 residues. Trimming took off 0 bases at V and 4 bases at J, with 10 bases between the two ends. CDR3 in DNA: TGTGCCAGCAGCTTGGGGGGCACGGTCACCGGGGAGCTGTTTTTT. Its protein is CASSLGGTVTGELFF.

This clone is a singleton in its sample. The V call is TRBV11-2, the J call TRBJ1-4, with D possibly matching TRBD1 (6 bases). V was cut by 6 bases and J by 3 bases, with 14 bases left in between. There are 15 residues in the CDR3. From germline, CDR1 is SGHAT and CDR2 FQNNGV. CDR3 in amino acids: CASSFSGTPNEKLFF. The CDR3 nucleotides read TGTGCCAGCAGTTTCTCAGGGACACCTAATGAAAAACTGTTTTTT.

The chain employs TRBV18 and TRBJ1-1; TRBD1 matches 7 bases. CDR1 and CDR2 from the germline V gene are KGHSH and LQKENI. V trimming: 5 bases; J trimming: 2 bases; junction bases outside the gene matches: 5. This CDR3 spans 14 amino acids. The DNA for the CDR3 is TGTGCCAGCTCAACGGGACAGTTAAACACTGAAGCTTTCTTT. Translated, it gives CASSTGQLNTEAFF.

The chain combines TRBV30 with TRBJ1-3; tentative D call: TRBD1 (6 bases). CDR1 and CDR2 from the germline V gene are GTSNPN and SVGIG (reference sequence). The germline V and J ends were trimmed by 5 bases and 0 bases, with 17 bases remaining between them. The CDR3 length is 16 residues. CDR3 in DNA: TGTGCCTGGGGGGGCCTTGCGGGGAGCTCTGGAAACACCATATATTTT. Translated, it gives CAWGGLAGSSGNTIYF.

This chain links TRBV15 with TRBJ1-3; TRBD1 is a possible D gene (5 bases). CDR1 and CDR2 from the germline V gene are LNHNV and YYDKDF (reference sequence). CDR3 length equals 16 residues. Trimming stripped 0 bases from V and 4 bases from J, with 13 bases between. CDR3 bases: TGTGCCACCAGCAGAGATCTTGTGGGGCTAGGAAACACCATATATTTT. Protein: CATSRDLVGLGNTIYF. The whole variable domain, remainder taken from reference TRBV15 and TRBJ1-3, is DAMVIQNPRYQVTQFGKPVTLSCSQTLNHNVMYWYQQKSSQAPKLLFHYYDKDFNNEADTPDNFQSRRPNTSFCFLDIRSPGLGDTAMYLCATSRDLVGLGNTIYFGEGSWLTVV.

The chain carries TRBV19 and TRBJ2-7; TRBD2 matches 7 bases. The CDR3 covers 17 residues. The germline CDR1 and CDR2 sequences are LNHDA and SQIVND (reference sequence). V lost 5 bases to trimming and J lost 6 bases; unmatched junction nucleotides: 19. The CDR3 nucleotides are TGTGCCAGTAGTGACCCGGGACGAGTAACACCGGGGGGCGAGCAGTACTTC. Translating it yields CASSDPGRVTPGGEQYF.

This clone showed up just once. The genes are TRBV5-1 and TRBJ2-1; 8 bases match TRBD1. The ends lost 5 bases at V and 10 bases at J; junction bases unmatched: 5. The CDR3 has 12 residues. Germline V gene data show CDR1 as SGHRS and CDR2 as YFSETQ. The CDR3 coding sequence is TGCGCCAGCAGTCTGACAGGGGCCGAGCAGTTCTTC. Amino acid sequence: CASSLTGAEQFF.